This TCR beta chain was identified during a study of PD-1 blockade in classical Hodgkin lymphoma. All patients experienced relapse after autologous stem cell transplantation, and brentuximab vedotin exposure was variable. Concerning this clone: Its antigen is as yet unknown.

Assay: immunoSEQ multiplex PCR; the TCRdb copy retains only in-frame clones and omits some. Among about 41,000 clones, about 85% were seen once, and the ten largest hold just over 5.5%. Broader study findings: The baseline diversity of complete responders showed similarity to that of newly diagnosed patients. Before treatment, TCR diversity in newly diagnosed patients was reportedly lower than in healthy donors. Exclusion removed patients who began nivolumab under 1 year after ASCT.

The origin of this receptor is a human donor with classical Hodgkin lymphoma. Sequencing used peripheral blood mononuclear cells (PBMCs), obtained before the second cycle of nivolumab.

DNA for the CDR3: TGTGCCAGCAGGGAAGGGACAGGACGGTGGAGCTCCTACAATGAGCAGTTCTTC. It translates to CASREGTGRWSSYNEQFF. The chain combines TRBV27 with TRBJ2-1, with 8 nucleotides matching TRBD1. CDR1 and CDR2 from the germline V gene are MNHEY and SMNVEV (reference sequence). The CDR3 totals 18 residues. The V and J ends lost 6 bases and 0 bases, in that order; junction bases with no gene match: 13.